This T cell receptor (beta chain) appears in the sequencing data of a study of read filtering for tumor transcriptome and immune sequencing. Turning to the study itself: Mean patient age was roughly 61 years, range roughly 45 to 85; over 16 male, roughly 14 female. The study's findings and limits: IR-seq captured clonotypes deeper and more reliably than RNA-seq.

Ten or more counts support this clonotype. The antigen is undetermined. Molecular barcoded adaptors covering alpha/delta and beta/gamma chains were used on around 370 ng RNA. TCRdb reprocessed the reads via MiXCR and lists one record per CDR3 protein. The data hold 39,000 or so distinct CDR3 sequences, with under 15% observed a single time. With V trimmed by 6 bases and J by 3 bases, 8 bases remained unmatched. CDR1 DFQATT and CDR2 SNEGSKA come from the germline V gene (reference sequence). The CDR3 length is 15 residues. The clonotype comes from a donor at least 40 years old with multiple myeloma. The specimen sequenced was a population of CD138-negative cells sorted from bone marrow. The chain joins TRBV20-1 to TRBJ2-3, with TRBD2 matching 11 bases. CDR3 amino acids: CSARISGRGTDTQYF. CDR3 nucleotide sequence: TGCAGTGCCAGGATTAGCGGGAGGGGGACAGATACGCAGTATTTT.